This entry features one T cell receptor beta chain sequence. The antigen is unknown. These data come from a study of post-analysis software for immune sequencing data. The V and J ends lost 0 bases and 4 bases respectively, with 15 bases between them. The CDR3 runs to 16 residues. Germline assignment: CDR1 LNHNV and CDR2 YYDKDF (reference sequence). Carried by the TCR beta cDNA libraries were unique molecular identifiers. Using its own MiXCR run on the PCR reads, TCRdb lists one record per CDR3 protein. Here the sample spans roughly 650,000 distinct CDR3 sequences, approximately 59% being singletons. General study points: Relative to controls, patients had five TRBV segments at higher frequency, with TRBV5-6, TRBV5-1 and TRBV20-1 among these.

The gene calls are TRBV15 and TRBJ2-5; a weak D match, TRBD2 (6 bases). The material sequenced was blood. This TCR was sampled from a girl aged 2-15 years with multiple sclerosis. Here the CDR3 DNA reads TGTGCCACCAGCAGAGATGAGGGACTCTTGGGAGAGACCCAGTACTTC. It translates to CATSRDEGLLGETQYF. The whole variable domain, remainder taken from reference TRBV15 and TRBJ2-5, is DAMVIQNPRYQVTQFGKPVTLSCSQTLNHNVMYWYQQKSSQAPKLLFHYYDKDFNNEADTPDNFQSRRPNTSFCFLDIRSPGLGDTAMYLCATSRDEGLLGETQYFGPGTRLLVL.